A selection of T cell receptor beta chains follows, all from one sample in a study of control samples from healthy donors and cancer patients. Produced via immunoSEQ multiplex PCR; TCRdb's table is partial and in-frame only. In the table there are 100,000 or so clones, about 89% of which are singletons. Sequenced input: blood. Receptor source: a woman in her thirties in good health. CDR3s include the opening cysteine and the closing phenylalanine or tryptophan. A D gene is named only where the DNA matches it firmly. Clone size is shown for a subset of rows, as once, few, many or a class of expanded clone.

size	D	length	V	J	CDR3	DNA
NA	NA	13	TRBV7-2	TRBJ1-1	CASSLGANTEAFF	TGTGCCAGCAGCCTTGGAGCTAACACTGAAGCTTTCTTT
NA	TRBD1	14	TRBV6-5	TRBJ1-2	CASSKDRGGYGYTF	TGTGCCAGCAGTAAGGACAGGGGAGGCTATGGCTACACCTTC
NA	TRBD2	16	TRBV30	TRBJ2-1	CAWTGPNRLAVSEQFF	TGTGCCTGGACGGGCCCGAATCGACTAGCGGTCAGCGAGCAGTTCTTC
NA	NA	14	TRBV5-5	TRBJ2-3	CASSPGSPGDTQYF	TGTGCCAGCAGCCCAGGGTCCCCCGGAGATACGCAGTATTTT
NA	NA	11	TRBV6-5	TRBJ2-2	CASNVFGELFF	TGTGCCAGCAATGTATTCGGGGAGCTGTTTTTT
NA	NA	13	TRBV18	TRBJ2-2	CASSPRDTGELFF	TGTGCCAGCTCACCGAGGGACACCGGGGAGCTGTTTTTT
NA	TRBD1	15	TRBV5-1	TRBJ1-2	CASSVLPGQGEGYTF	TGCGCCAGCAGCGTACTTCCGGGACAGGGTGAGGGCTACACCTTC
NA	NA	14	TRBV28	TRBJ1-1	CASSLRELNTEAFF	TGTGCCAGCAGTTTACGGGAATTGAACACTGAAGCTTTCTTT
NA	NA	14	TRBV27	TRBJ2-1	CASSPTSSAIRQFF	TGTGCCAGCAGTCCGACTAGTTCGGCAATCAGGCAGTTCTTC
NA	NA	12	TRBV30	TRBJ1-1	CAWGRSNTEAFF	TGTGCCTGGGGACGGTCGAACACTGAAGCTTTCTTT
NA	NA	13	TRBV7-9	TRBJ2-7	CASSQGFYYEQYF	TGTGCCAGCAGCCAGGGATTTTATTACGAGCAGTACTTC
NA	NA	12	TRBV5-4	TRBJ2-7	CASSLDRWEQYF	TGTGCCAGCAGCTTGGATCGGTGGGAGCAGTACTTC
NA	NA	13	TRBV6-4	TRBJ2-1	CASSTGVYNEQFF	TGTGCCAGCAGTACTGGGGTCTACAATGAGCAGTTCTTC
NA	TRBD1	13	TRBV3-1/TRBV3-2	TRBJ1-2	CASSQVQGGGYTF	TGTGCCAGCAGCCAAGTACAGGGGGGTGGCTACACCTTC
NA	TRBD1	13	TRBV12-3/TRBV12-4	TRBJ2-1	CASAGTAYNEQFF	TGTGCCAGCGCCGGGACAGCCTACAATGAGCAGTTCTTC
once	NA	14	TRBV19	TRBJ2-2	CASSSTGFTGELFF	TGTGCCAGTAGTAGCACAGGGTTCACCGGGGAGCTGTTTTTT
NA	TRBD1	14	TRBV7-9	TRBJ2-3	CASSPGQGTDTQYF	TGTGCCAGCAGCCCCGGACAGGGCACAGATACGCAGTATTTT
NA	NA	19	TRBV30	TRBJ1-1	CAWSVLWGPRGGDDTEAFF	TGTGCCTGGAGTGTATTGTGGGGTCCCCGGGGGGGTGACGACACTGAAGCTTTCTTT
NA	TRBD2	14	TRBV10-1	TRBJ2-5	CASTARGYQETQYF	TGCGCCAGCACCGCGCGGGGGTACCAAGAGACCCAGTACTTC
NA	NA	15	TRBV30	TRBJ1-4	CAWSPLSGGNEKLFF	TGTGCCTGGAGCCCTTTGAGCGGGGGTAATGAAAAACTGTTTTTT
NA	NA	13	TRBV29-1	TRBJ1-5	CSVEDSPREPQHF	TGCAGCGTCGAGGACAGCCCGAGAGAGCCCCAGCATTTT
NA	TRBD1	19	TRBV5-1	TRBJ1-2	CASSSHLGQGSRRDYGYTF	TGCGCCAGCAGCTCTCACCTCGGACAGGGCTCTCGGCGAGACTATGGCTACACCTTC
NA	TRBD1	19	TRBV7-6	TRBJ1-1	CASSAGGRGAQPRNTEAFF	TGTGCCAGCAGCGCGGGGGGCAGGGGGGCCCAACCTCGAAACACTGAAGCTTTCTTT
NA	TRBD2	16	TRBV6-1	TRBJ2-1	CASSEALAGSYNEQFF	TGTGCCAGCAGTGAAGCTCTAGCGGGTTCCTACAATGAGCAGTTCTTC
NA	NA	19	TRBV7-2	TRBJ1-1	CASSISGTNFITPNTEAFF	TGTGCCAGCAGCATTTCCGGGACAAATTTTATCACGCCGAACACTGAAGCTTTCTTT
NA	NA	14	TRBV9	TRBJ1-6	CASSVKGVRSPLHF	TGTGCCAGCAGCGTCAAGGGGGTTAGGTCACCCCTCCACTTT
NA	NA	15	TRBV30	TRBJ1-4	CAWSVNLATNEKLFF	TGTGCCTGGAGTGTAAACCTTGCAACTAATGAAAAACTGTTTTTT